The T cell receptor beta chain under discussion was sequenced for a study of T cells after yellow fever vaccination. Study findings and constraints: Peaking on day 5 versus 15, the secondary response was faster but weaker. Contaminating bulk clonotypes could be abundant in FACS-sorted repertoires. Only a small proportion of the clonotypes turned up in both the CD4 and the CD8 compartments, likely arising from convergent recombination.

On this clonotype: The antigen remains undetermined.

V was clipped by 4 bases and J by 4 bases, with 11 bases between them. CDR3 length equals 13 residues. Germline lookup yields CDR1 SGHRS and CDR2 YFSETQ. Template-switching 5'RACE yielded the TCR cDNA; a universal primer site and UMIs were added in the process. TCRdb redid the calling of the 5' RACE reads with MiXCR, one entry per CDR3 protein. This table holds about 370,000 distinct CDR3 sequences, 11% found once. The receptor was isolated from a man in his late teens or twenties who received the YFV17D yellow fever vaccine. The chain employs TRBV5-1 and TRBJ1-1; D remains ambiguous. The starting material was PBMCs, obtained on the day of the first yellow fever vaccination. The CDR3 DNA reads TGCGCCAGCAGCGATTTAGGTGGCACTGAAGCTTTCTTT. Protein sequence: CASSDLGGTEAFF.